Given below is one TCR beta chain in context. Its target is unknown. CDR1 is SGHRS and CDR2 is YFSETQ in the germline V gene. There are 14 residues in the CDR3. The data were obtained in a study of blood T cells in healthy people across ages. Each sample yielded at least 5.5 micrograms of PBMC total RNA. Then a second PCR, running roughly 6 to 11 cycles, was carried out with a sample-barcoded 5' primer and a J-beta primer mix. CDR3-containing paired-end reads numbering at least 2.5 million came from each sample. One entry per CDR3 protein results from TCRdb running MiXCR on the 5' RACE reads. Of hundreds of thousands of distinct CDR3 sequences listed, around 28% are singletons. The study, taken as a whole, reports: Higher diversity, along with more naive CD4+ cells, distinguished long-lived donors from aged donors.

The J gene is TRBJ2-5, the V gene TRBV5-1; D might be TRBD2 (7 bases). Judging by the DNA end, TRBJ2-7 fits better; the J call may be wrong. The source material was blood. The receptor was isolated from a woman of 80 years or more in good health. This CDR3 reads CASLWGGRPCEQYF. Here the CDR3 DNA reads TGCGCCAGCCTTTGGGGGGGCCGGCCCTGCGAGCAGTACTTC.